The 19 T cell receptor beta chains listed next were all sequenced from one sample in a study of blood T cell repertoires in COVID-19 (TCRdb year 2020). Receptors were amplified or captured by the immunoSEQ multiplex PCR assay. TCRdb's version of the immuneACCESS table is confined to in-frame rearrangements and falls short of the full clone set. An unresolved V gene accounts for under half of the shortfall where checked; the remainder is of unknown origin. Present in this sample are roughly 43,000 clones, about 85% of which were seen just once. The ten largest clones take up 10% to 15% of the sample. The sample was peripheral blood. The origin of the receptors is a human donor in a cohort sampled during active COVID-19.

Remarks on this clone: In the same sample, other DNA sequences code for this CDR3. The chain has TRBV5-1 and TRBJ2-3; 7 bases fit TRBD1. CDR1 and CDR2 (germline): SGHRS, YFSETQ. The length of the CDR3 is 14 residues. V lost 4 bases to trimming and J lost 1 base; unmatched junction nucleotides: 3. The CDR3 spells CASSLGQRTDTQYF. CDR3 in DNA: TGCGCCAGCAGCCTGGGACAGCGCACAGATACGCAGTATTTT. Full variable domain (outside the CDR3, taken from reference TRBV5-1 and TRBJ2-3): KAGVTQTPRYLIKTRGQQVTLSCSPISGHRSVSWYQQTPGQGLQFLFEYFSETQRNKGNFPGRFSGRQFSNSRSEMNVSTLELGDSALYLCASSLGQRTDTQYFGPGTRLTVL.

The chain uses TRBV7-8 and TRBJ2-2; D possibly corresponds to TRBD2 (5 bases). This CDR3 spans 14 amino acids. In germline, CDR1 is SGHVS, CDR2 FQNEAQ. Between the trimmed V and J ends, which lost 3 bases and 1 base, there was a span of 6 bases. CDR3 residues: CASSLAGNTGELFF. DNA for the CDR3: TGTGCCAGCAGCTTGGCGGGGAACACCGGGGAGCTGTTTTTT. Variable domain in full (rest from reference TRBV7-8 and TRBJ2-2): GAGVSQSPRYKVAKRGQDVALRCDPISGHVSLFWYQQALGQGPEFLTYFQNEAQLDKSGLPSDRFFAERPEGSVSTLKIQRTQQEDSAVYLCASSLAGNTGELFFGEGSRLTVL.

Regarding this clone: Other nucleotide sequences in the sample specify the same CDR3. CDR3 amino acids: CASSLQVGGYEQYF. The CDR3 DNA is TGTGCCAGCAGTTTACAGGTAGGGGGCTACGAGCAGTACTTC. The V and J genes are TRBV28 and TRBJ2-7, with D possibly being TRBD1 (6 bases). CDR3 size: 14 residues. The germline V and J ends were trimmed by 2 bases and 3 bases, with 11 bases remaining between them. In germline, CDR1 is MDHEN, CDR2 SYDVKM.

The chain carries TRBV28 and TRBJ2-1, with 8 nucleotides matching TRBD1. Per germline, CDR1 MDHEN and CDR2 SYDVKM. The CDR3 length is 14 residues. With 6 bases clipped from V and 3 bases from J, the junction kept 4 bases outside the gene matches. The CDR3 DNA sequence: TGTGCCAGCAGCCCAGGGGGCGTCTACAATGAGCAGTTCTTC. Its translation is CASSPGGVYNEQFF.

The V and J genes are TRBV5-1 and TRBJ1-2; 7 bases agree with TRBD1. Germline V gene lookup returns CDR1 SGHRS and CDR2 YFSETQ. This CDR3 is built from 14 residues. Trimming removed 5 bases from V and 3 bases from J; junction bases left unmatched: 7. This CDR3 reads CASRTGQSYYGYTF. The CDR3 nucleotides are TGCGCCAGCAGAACGGGACAGAGCTACTATGGCTACACCTTC.

The gene calls are TRBV5-1 and TRBJ2-1, with 8 positions matching TRBD2. CDR1 and CDR2 (germline): SGHRS, YFSETQ. The CDR3 runs 15 residues. The trim removed 1 base at V and 5 bases at J, leaving 5 bases unmatched. The CDR3 region is CASSLLRGDHNEQFF. Written as DNA, the CDR3 is TGCGCCAGCAGCTTGCTGCGGGGGGACCACAATGAGCAGTTCTTC.

The table lists this clone with a count of one. This chain connects TRBV20-1 to TRBJ2-5; D is unclear. Germline loops: CDR1 DFQATT, CDR2 SNEGSKA (reference sequence). CDR3 size: 10 residues. Between the trimmed V and J ends, which lost 2 bases and 5 bases, there was a span of 3 bases. CDR3 sequence reads: CSARYETQYF. CDR3 nucleotide sequence: TGCAGTGCTAGATATGAGACCCAGTACTTC.

The rearrangement links TRBV10-2 to TRBJ2-7, with D perhaps matching TRBD1 (6 bases). This CDR3 region has 14 residues. The V gene lost 4 bases and the J gene lost 4 bases, with 14 bases spanning the gap. Germline V gene lookup returns CDR1 WSHSY and CDR2 SAAADI. In DNA form, the CDR3 reads TGCGCCAGCAGTGGTGTAGTTGGGACATACGAGCAGTACTTC. It translates to CASSGVVGTYEQYF.

The V gene is TRBV25-1, the J gene TRBJ1-4; 11 bases align to TRBD1. From germline, CDR1 is MGHDK and CDR2 SYGVNS. V lost 4 bases, J lost 7 bases, and 2 bases stayed unmatched. The length of the CDR3 is 14 residues. The CDR3 loop reads CASSAGQGGEKLFF. Written as DNA, the CDR3 is TGTGCCAGCAGTGCGGGACAGGGGGGTGAAAAACTGTTTTTT. Full variable domain (missing parts from reference TRBV25-1 and TRBJ1-4): EADIYQTPRYLVIGTGKKITLECSQTMGHDKMYWYQQDPGMELHLIHYSYGVNSTEKGDLSSESTVSRIRTEHFPLTLESARPSHTSQYLCASSAGQGGEKLFFGSGTQLSVL.

The genes are TRBV27 and TRBJ1-2; D gene unclear. CDR1 MNHEY and CDR2 SMNVEV come from the germline V gene (reference sequence). V lost 6 bases, J lost 4 bases, and 12 bases lay in between. The CDR3 length is 13 residues. DNA for the CDR3: TGTGCCAGCAGATCGGCAGGTCGCTATGGCTACACCTTC. Translating it yields CASRSAGRYGYTF.

The rearrangement joins TRBV5-1 to TRBJ2-7; 7 positions agree with TRBD2. This CDR3 is 15 amino acids long. Losses at the gene ends were 1 base for V and 2 bases for J; bases not matched to a gene: 6. The V gene's germline CDR1 is SGHRS and CDR2 YFSETQ. This CDR3 is CASSLSGGVPYEQYF. The DNA for the CDR3 is TGCGCCAGCAGCTTGTCTGGGGGGGTCCCCTACGAGCAGTACTTC.

V usage is TRBV4-3 and J usage is TRBJ2-6; 8 positions agree with TRBD2. The CDR3 is 18 amino acids. The V gene end was trimmed by 0 bases and the J gene end by 1 base; junction bases not matched to a gene: 5. CDR1 LGHNA and CDR2 YSLEER come from the germline V gene. The DNA of the CDR3 is TGCGCCAGCAGCCAAGATCCCCGGGGGGGGTCTGGGGCCAACGTCCTGACTTTC. It encodes CASSQDPRGGSGANVLTF.

The chain uses TRBV28 and TRBJ1-1; tentative D call: TRBD1 (6 bases). V dropped 2 bases and J dropped 6 bases, with 19 bases sitting between them. The CDR3 runs 16 residues. Germline CDR1 reads MDHEN; CDR2 reads SYDVKM. The CDR3 sequence is CASSLNFRGRGAEAFF. CDR3 sequence (DNA): TGTGCCAGCAGTTTAAATTTCCGGGGGCGGGGGGCTGAAGCTTTCTTT.

The CDR3 nucleotides are TGTGCCAGCAGGCAAACCCCAGGGGCTTATGGCTACACCTTC. This translates into CASRQTPGAYGYTF. The chain carries TRBV6-5 and TRBJ1-2; a weak D match, TRBD1 (6 bases). V was cut by 6 bases and J by 5 bases, with 16 bases left in between. Germline CDR1 reads MNHEY; CDR2 reads SVGAGI. This CDR3 spans 14 amino acids.

The chain is built from TRBV2 and TRBJ2-3; D possibly corresponds to TRBD2 (6 bases). The germline V and J ends were trimmed by 6 bases and 4 bases, with 20 bases remaining between them. This CDR3 has 16 residues. Germline V lookup: CDR1 SNHLY, CDR2 FYNNEI. This chain's CDR3 is CASRPAGARGADTQYF. CDR3 DNA: TGTGCCAGCAGACCAGCGGGTGCCCGAGGAGCAGATACGCAGTATTTT. Full variable domain (outside the CDR3, taken from reference TRBV2 and TRBJ2-3): EPEVTQTPSHQVTQMGQEVILRCVPISNHLYFYWYRQILGQKVEFLVSFYNNEISEKSEIFDDQFSVERPDGSNFTLKIRSTKLEDSAMYFCASRPAGARGADTQYFGPGTRLTVL.

This clone came up a few times. This CDR3 reads CASSSLQGIYNEQFF. In DNA, the CDR3 is TGTGCCAGCAGTTCCCTTCAGGGTATCTACAATGAGCAGTTCTTC. The rearrangement uses TRBV6-2 or TRBV6-3 and TRBJ2-1, with a weak D call TRBD1 (5 bases). The V end was cut by 4 bases, the J end by 3 bases, with 13 bases between. Germline loops: CDR1 MNHEY, CDR2 SVGEGT. CDR3 length: 15 residues.

With regard to this clone: The identical CDR3 is also encoded by other nucleotide sequences in the sample. This chain uses TRBV9 with TRBJ1-1; unclear D gene. The V end was cut by 0 bases, the J end by 0 bases, with 3 bases between. This CDR3 has 13 residues. Germline V gene lookup returns CDR1 SGDLS and CDR2 YYNGEE. The CDR3 loop reads CASSVAVNTEAFF. The CDR3 DNA reads TGTGCCAGCAGCGTAGCTGTGAACACTGAAGCTTTCTTT.

The DNA for the CDR3 is TGTGCCAGCAGAAGCTGGTCGGACAGAGATTACAATGAGCAGTTCTTC. It encodes CASRSWSDRDYNEQFF. The chain uses TRBV2 and TRBJ2-1, with TRBD1 as a possible D gene (6 bases). The V end was cut by 6 bases, the J end by 4 bases, with 19 bases between. The CDR3 runs to 16 residues. CDR1 is SNHLY and CDR2 is FYNNEI in the germline V gene.

The J gene is TRBJ2-7, the V gene TRBV11-3; D is possibly TRBD1 (5 bases). The CDR3 totals 13 residues. Trimming stripped 3 bases from V and 1 base from J, with 7 bases between. Germline V gene lookup returns CDR1 SGHNT and CDR2 YENEEA. Written as DNA, the CDR3 is TGTGCCAGCAGCTTCTCAGGGTCCTACGAGCAGTACTTC. Translation: CASSFSGSYEQYF.